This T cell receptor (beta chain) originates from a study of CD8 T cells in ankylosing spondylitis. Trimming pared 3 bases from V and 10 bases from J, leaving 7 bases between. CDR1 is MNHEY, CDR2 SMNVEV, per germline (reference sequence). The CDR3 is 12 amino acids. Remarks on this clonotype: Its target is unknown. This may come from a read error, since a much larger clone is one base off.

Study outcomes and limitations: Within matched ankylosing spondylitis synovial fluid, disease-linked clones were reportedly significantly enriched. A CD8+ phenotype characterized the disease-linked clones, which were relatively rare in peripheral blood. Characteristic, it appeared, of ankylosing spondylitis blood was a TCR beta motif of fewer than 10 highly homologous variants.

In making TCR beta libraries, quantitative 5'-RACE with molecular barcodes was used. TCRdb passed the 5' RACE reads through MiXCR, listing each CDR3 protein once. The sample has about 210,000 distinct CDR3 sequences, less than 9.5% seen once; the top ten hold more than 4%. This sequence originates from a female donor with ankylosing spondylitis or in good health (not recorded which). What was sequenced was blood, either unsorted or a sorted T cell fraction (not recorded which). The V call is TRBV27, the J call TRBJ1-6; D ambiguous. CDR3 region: CASSFPESPLHF. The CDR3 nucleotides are TGTGCCAGCAGTTTTCCGGAATCACCCCTCCACTTT.